At least ten counts were recorded for the clone carrying this TCR beta chain. TCRdb called the 5' RACE reads again in MiXCR, with one record for every CDR3 protein. The sample contains 400,000 or so distinct CDR3 sequences, around 6.4% of which appear only once. The entry originates in a study of T cells after yellow fever vaccination. The TCR originated in a man aged 25 to 40 who received the YFV17D yellow fever vaccine. The source was PBMCs, collected 5 days after the yellow fever booster vaccination.

Written as DNA, the CDR3 is TGTGCCAGCACCCCCGGGAAGCGGAGCACAGATACGCAGTATTTT. It translates to CASTPGKRSTDTQYF. This sequence joins TRBV5-5 and TRBJ2-3; possible D gene TRBD2, 5 bases. Deletions cut 6 bases from V and 0 bases from J, with 14 bases between. The length of the CDR3 is 15 residues. The germline gives CDR1 SGHKS, CDR2 YYEKEE (reference sequence).